The entry that follows covers one T cell receptor (beta chain) sequence. Using immunoSEQ multiplex PCR, the repertoire was profiled, and TCRdb retains in-frame clones only, with some absent. The top ten hold over 4% of the sample, which has about 170,000 clones, 90% to 95% seen once. The sample is drawn from a study of control samples from healthy donors and cancer patients. The TCR was taken from a woman in her sixties in good health. The sample consisted of blood.

CDR3 nucleotide sequence: TGTGCCAGCAGTGGTGGACAGGCCCCCGGGGAGCTGTTTTTT. Translation: CASSGGQAPGELFF. This chain links TRBV2 with TRBJ2-2; 7 positions agree with TRBD1. The trim removed 4 bases at V and 6 bases at J, leaving 5 bases unmatched. CDR1 is SNHLY, CDR2 FYNNEI, per germline. The CDR3 extends over 14 amino acids.